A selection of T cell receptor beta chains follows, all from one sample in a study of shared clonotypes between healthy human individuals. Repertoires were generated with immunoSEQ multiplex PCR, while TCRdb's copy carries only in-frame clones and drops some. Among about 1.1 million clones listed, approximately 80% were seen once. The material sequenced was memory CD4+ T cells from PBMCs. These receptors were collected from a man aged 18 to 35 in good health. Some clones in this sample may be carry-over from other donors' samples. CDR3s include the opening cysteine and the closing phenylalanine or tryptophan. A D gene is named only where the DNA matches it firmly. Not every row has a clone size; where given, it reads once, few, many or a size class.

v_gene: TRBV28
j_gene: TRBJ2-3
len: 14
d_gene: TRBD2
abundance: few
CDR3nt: TGTGCCAGCAGTGGGGTACTAGCGGGAGATACGCAGTATTTT
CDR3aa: CASSGVLAGDTQYF

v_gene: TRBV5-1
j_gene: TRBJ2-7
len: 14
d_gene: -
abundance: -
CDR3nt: TGCGCCAGCAGCTTGGGTGGAGGGACCTACGAGCAGTACTTC
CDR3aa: CASSLGGGTYEQYF

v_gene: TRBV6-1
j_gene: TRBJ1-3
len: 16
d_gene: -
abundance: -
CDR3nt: TGTGCCAGCAGTGAACTGCCCTCAAGGGACGGAAACACCATATATTTT
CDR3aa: CASSELPSRDGNTIYF

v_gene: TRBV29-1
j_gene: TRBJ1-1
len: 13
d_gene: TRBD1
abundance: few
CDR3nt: TGCAGCGTTGCCAGGGGGTCTGACACTGAAGCTTTCTTT
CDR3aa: CSVARGSDTEAFF

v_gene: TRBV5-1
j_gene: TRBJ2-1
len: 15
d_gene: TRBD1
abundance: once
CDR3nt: TGCGCCAGCAGCACAGACAGGGTACCCTACAATGAGCAGTTCTTC
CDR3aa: CASSTDRVPYNEQFF

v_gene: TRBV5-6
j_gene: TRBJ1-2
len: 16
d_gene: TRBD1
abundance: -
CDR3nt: TGTGCCAGCAGCTCCCCGGGACAGCTATTCATCTATGGCTACACCTTC
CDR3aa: CASSSPGQLFIYGYTF

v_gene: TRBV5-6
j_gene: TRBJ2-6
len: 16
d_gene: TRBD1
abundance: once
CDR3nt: TGTGCCAGCAGCTTCTCCAGGGGGTCTGGGGCCAACGTCCTGACTTTC
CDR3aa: CASSFSRGSGANVLTF

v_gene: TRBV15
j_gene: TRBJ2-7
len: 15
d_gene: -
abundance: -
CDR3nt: TGTGCCACCAGCAGGGTTACCGGGGGTGACTACGAGCAGTACTTC
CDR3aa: CATSRVTGGDYEQYF

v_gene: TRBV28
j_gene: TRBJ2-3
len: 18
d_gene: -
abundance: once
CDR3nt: TGTGCCAGCAGTTTCCCGCAGCCCGGGGGACCCCGCACAGATACGCAGTATTTT
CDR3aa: CASSFPQPGGPRTDTQYF

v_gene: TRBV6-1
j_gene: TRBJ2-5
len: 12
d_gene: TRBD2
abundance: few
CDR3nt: TGTGCCAGCAGTGATGGGAGGGGGACCCAGTACTTC
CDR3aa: CASSDGRGTQYF

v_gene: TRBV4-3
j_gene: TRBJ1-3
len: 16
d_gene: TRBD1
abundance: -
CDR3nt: TGCGCCAGCAGTTCTCAGACAGGGGAGGGTGGAAACACCATATATTTT
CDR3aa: CASSSQTGEGGNTIYF

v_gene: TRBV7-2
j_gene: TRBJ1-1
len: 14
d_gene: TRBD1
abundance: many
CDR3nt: TGTGCCAGCAGCTTGGGACAGCCAAACACTGAAGCTTTCTTT
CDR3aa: CASSLGQPNTEAFF

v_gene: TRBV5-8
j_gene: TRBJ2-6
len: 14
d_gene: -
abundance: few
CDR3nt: TGTGCCAGCAGCTGGGGGCTCGGGGCCAACGTCCTGACTTTC
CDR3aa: CASSWGLGANVLTF

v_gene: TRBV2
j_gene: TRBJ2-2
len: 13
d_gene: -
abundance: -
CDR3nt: TGTGCCAGCAGGGGAGTGGACACCGGGGAGCTGTTTTTT
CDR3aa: CASRGVDTGELFF

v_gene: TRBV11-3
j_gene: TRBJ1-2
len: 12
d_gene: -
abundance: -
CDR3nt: TGTGCCAGCAGCTTGCAGGGGTATGGCTACACCTTC
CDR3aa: CASSLQGYGYTF

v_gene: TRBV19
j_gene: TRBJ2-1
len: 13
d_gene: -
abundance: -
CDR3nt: TGTGCCAGTAGTATAGTACTAGAGGGCGAGCAGTTCTTC
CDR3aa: CASSIVLEGEQFF

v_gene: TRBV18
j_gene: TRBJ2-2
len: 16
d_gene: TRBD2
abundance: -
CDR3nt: TGTGCCAGCTCACCATATAGCGGGAGGAACACCGGGGAGCTGTTTTTT
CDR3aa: CASSPYSGRNTGELFF

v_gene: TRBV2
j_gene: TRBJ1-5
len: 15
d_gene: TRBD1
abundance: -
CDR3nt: TGTGCCAGCAGTGCTGACAGGGGACCAGCACAGCCCCAGCATTTT
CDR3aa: CASSADRGPAQPQHF

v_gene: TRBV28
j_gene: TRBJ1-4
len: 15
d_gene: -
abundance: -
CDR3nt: TGTGCCAGCAGTTTGAACGACCTTAGTGGCCGGAAACTGTTTTTT
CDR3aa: CASSLNDLSGRKLFF

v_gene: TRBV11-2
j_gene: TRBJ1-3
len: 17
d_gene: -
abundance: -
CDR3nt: TGTGCCAGCAGCTTAGCGGGCAGGGAGGCTGCTGGAAACACCATATATTTT
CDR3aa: CASSLAGREAAGNTIYF

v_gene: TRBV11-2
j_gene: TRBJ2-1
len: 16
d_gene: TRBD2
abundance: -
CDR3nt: TGTGCCAGCAGCTTAGGTCTCGGGACTAGCCCTAATGAGCAGTTCTTC
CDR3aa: CASSLGLGTSPNEQFF

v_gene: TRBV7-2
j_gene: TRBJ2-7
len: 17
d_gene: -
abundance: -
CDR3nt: TGTGCCAGCAGCTTAGGTCCTCGAGGGGTAGGAACCTACGAGCAGTACTTC
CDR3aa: CASSLGPRGVGTYEQYF

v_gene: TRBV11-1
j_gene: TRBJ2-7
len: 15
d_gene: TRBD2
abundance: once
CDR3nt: TGTGCCAGCACCCCGACAGCGGGAGTCGGCAACGAGCAGTACTTC
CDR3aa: CASTPTAGVGNEQYF

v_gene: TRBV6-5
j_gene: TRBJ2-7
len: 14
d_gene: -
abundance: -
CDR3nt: TGTGCCAGCAGGTCCCACCCCAGCTCCTACGAGCAGTACTTC
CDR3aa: CASRSHPSSYEQYF

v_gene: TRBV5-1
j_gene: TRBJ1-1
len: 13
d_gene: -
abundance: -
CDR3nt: TGCGCCAGCAGCCCCGGGGGGCCGGGAGAAGCTTTCTTT
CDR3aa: CASSPGGPGEAFF

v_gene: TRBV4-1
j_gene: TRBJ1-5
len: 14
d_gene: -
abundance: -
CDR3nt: TGCGCCAGCAGCCGGCTGGGGTTTGTTCAGCCCCAGCATTTT
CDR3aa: CASSRLGFVQPQHF

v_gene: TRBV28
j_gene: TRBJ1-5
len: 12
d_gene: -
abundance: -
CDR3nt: TGTGCCAGCAGTTTATCATATCAGCCCCAGCATTTT
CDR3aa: CASSLSYQPQHF

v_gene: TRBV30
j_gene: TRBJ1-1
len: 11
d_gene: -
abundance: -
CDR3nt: TGTGCCTGGAGTGGGGGAAATGAAGCTTTCTTT
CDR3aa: CAWSGGNEAFF

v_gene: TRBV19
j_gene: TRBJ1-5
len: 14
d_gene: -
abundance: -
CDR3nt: TGTGCCAGTCACCTTACCATCAGCAATCAGCCCCAGCATTTT
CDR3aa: CASHLTISNQPQHF

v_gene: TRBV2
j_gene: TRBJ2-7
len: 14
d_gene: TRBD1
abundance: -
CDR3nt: TGTGCCAGCATGTTCGGACAGGGGATCCACGAGCAGTACTTC
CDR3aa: CASMFGQGIHEQYF

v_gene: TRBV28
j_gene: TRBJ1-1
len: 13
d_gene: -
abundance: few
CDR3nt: TGTGCCGGGCGACGGGGCCTAAACACTGAAGCTTTCTTT
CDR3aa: CAGRRGLNTEAFF

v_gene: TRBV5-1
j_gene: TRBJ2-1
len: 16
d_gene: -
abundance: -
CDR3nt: TGCGCCAGCAGCCAGACCCCTGGGACGTCCTACAATGAGCAGTTCTTC
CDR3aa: CASSQTPGTSYNEQFF

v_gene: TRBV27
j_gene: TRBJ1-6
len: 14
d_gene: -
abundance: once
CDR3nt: TGTGCCAGCAGTTTCGGGTTTCAGGGTTCACCCCTCCACTTT
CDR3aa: CASSFGFQGSPLHF

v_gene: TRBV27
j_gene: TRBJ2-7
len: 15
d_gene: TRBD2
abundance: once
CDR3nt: TGTGCCAGCAGTACCCCGGGACTAGCGGTATACGAGCAGTACTTC
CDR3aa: CASSTPGLAVYEQYF

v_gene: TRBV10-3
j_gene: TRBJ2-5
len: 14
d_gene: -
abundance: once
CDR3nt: TGTGCCATCAGTGAGTTAGGAACAGGGGGGGAGCAGTACTTC
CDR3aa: CAISELGTGGEQYF

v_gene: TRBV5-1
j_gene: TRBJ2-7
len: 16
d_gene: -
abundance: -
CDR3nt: TGCGCCAGCAGCTTGGCCTCGGGGATCAACTCCTACGAGCAGTACTTC
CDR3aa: CASSLASGINSYEQYF

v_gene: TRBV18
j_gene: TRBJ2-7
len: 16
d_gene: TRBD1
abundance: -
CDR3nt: TGTGCCAGCTCACCCGCCGTCGGGACAGGGGGCTCCGAGCAGTACTTC
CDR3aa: CASSPAVGTGGSEQYF

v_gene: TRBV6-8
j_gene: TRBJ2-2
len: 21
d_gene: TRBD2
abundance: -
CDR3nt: TGTGCCAGCAGTTACTCGACGAGGACGGCTAGCGGGAGCAGGGACACCGGGGAGCTGTTTTTT
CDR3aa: CASSYSTRTASGSRDTGELFF

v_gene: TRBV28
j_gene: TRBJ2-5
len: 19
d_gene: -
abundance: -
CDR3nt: TGTGCCAGCAGTTTTGTCCCGGGGGGCGCAGGGGGCCTTTGGGAGACCCAGTACTTC
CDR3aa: CASSFVPGGAGGLWETQYF

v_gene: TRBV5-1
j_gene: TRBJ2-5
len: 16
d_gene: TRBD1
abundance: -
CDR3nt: TGCGCCAGCAGCTTGGAAGCCCCGACAGGGCAGGAGACCCAGTACTTC
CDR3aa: CASSLEAPTGQETQYF

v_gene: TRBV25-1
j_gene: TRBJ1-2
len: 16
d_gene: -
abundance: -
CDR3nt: TGTGCCAGCAGTGTCCCCCTCGGACGGGATAACTATGGCTACACCTTC
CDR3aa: CASSVPLGRDNYGYTF

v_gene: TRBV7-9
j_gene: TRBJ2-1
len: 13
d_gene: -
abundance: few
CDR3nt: TGTGCCAGCAGCTTACCCTCTAGCAGTGAGCAGTTCTTC
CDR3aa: CASSLPSSSEQFF

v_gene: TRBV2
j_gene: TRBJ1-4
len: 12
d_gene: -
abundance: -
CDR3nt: TGTGCCAGCACCCTTCAAAATGAAAAACTGTTTTTT
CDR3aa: CASTLQNEKLFF

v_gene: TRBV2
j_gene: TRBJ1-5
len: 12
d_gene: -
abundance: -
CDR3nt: TGTGCCAGCAGTGGAGTGGGTCAGCCCCAGCATTTT
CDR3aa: CASSGVGQPQHF

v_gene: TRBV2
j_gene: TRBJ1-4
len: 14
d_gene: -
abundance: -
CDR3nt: TGTGCCAGCAGCGACACACGGGGGAATGAAAAACTGTTTTTT
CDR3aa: CASSDTRGNEKLFF

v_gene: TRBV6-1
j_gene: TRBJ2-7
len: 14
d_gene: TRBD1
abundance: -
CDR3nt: TGTGCCAGCAGTCTGGGGACAGGCCACTACGAGCAGTACTTC
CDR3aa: CASSLGTGHYEQYF

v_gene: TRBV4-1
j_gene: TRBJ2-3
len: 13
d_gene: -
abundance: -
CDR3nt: TGCGCCAGCAGCCAATTACTGGATGATACGCAGTATTTT
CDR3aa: CASSQLLDDTQYF

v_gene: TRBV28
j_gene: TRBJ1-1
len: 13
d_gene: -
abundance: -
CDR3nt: TGTGCCATCCTAGGACACAAGAACACTGAAGCTTTCTTT
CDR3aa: CAILGHKNTEAFF

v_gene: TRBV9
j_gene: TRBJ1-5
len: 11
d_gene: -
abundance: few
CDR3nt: TGTGCCAGCAGCGTAAGACGGCCCCAGCATTTT
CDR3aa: CASSVRRPQHF

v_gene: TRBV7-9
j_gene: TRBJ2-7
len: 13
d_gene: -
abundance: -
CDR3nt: TGTGCCAGCAGCTTAGGTGGGCTCTGGGGCCAGTACTTC
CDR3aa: CASSLGGLWGQYF

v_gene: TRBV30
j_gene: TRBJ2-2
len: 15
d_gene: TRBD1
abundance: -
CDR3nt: TGTGCCTGGGACAGGGGAGGAAGGGGCGGCGGGGAGCTGTTTTTT
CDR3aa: CAWDRGGRGGGELFF

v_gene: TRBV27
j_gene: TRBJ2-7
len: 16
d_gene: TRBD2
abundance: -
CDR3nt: TGTGCCAGCAGTTTCTCCGGGACTATCAGCTCCTACGAGCAGTACTTC
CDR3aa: CASSFSGTISSYEQYF

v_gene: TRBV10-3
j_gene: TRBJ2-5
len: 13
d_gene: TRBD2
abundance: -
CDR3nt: TGTGCCACCAGGACTAGCGGGGAAGAGACCCAGTACTTC
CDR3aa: CATRTSGEETQYF

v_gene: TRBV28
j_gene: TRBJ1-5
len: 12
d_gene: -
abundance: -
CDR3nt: TGTGCCAGCAGCCCCCTGAATCAGCCCCAGCATTTT
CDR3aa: CASSPLNQPQHF

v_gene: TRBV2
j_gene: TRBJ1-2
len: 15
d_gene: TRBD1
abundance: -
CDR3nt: TGTGCCAGCAGTGGATTTCGGACAGGGAACTATGGCTACACCTTC
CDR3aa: CASSGFRTGNYGYTF